Here is one T cell receptor (beta chain) with its context. This sample stems from a study of blood T cell repertoires in COVID-19. Clones were read by immunoSEQ multiplex PCR, and TCRdb kept only the in-frame ones, dropping some. Of about 430,000 clones in the sample, 85% to 90% were seen once. The J segment lost 5 bases and the V segment lost 6 bases, leaving 7 bases of the junction unmatched. The CDR3 is 14 amino acids. The germline V gene has CDR1 ENHRY and CDR2 SYGVKD. This receptor was taken from a woman aged 30 to 39 with acute COVID-19. The sample taken for sequencing was PBMCs or T cells enriched from blood (not recorded which). This chain joins TRBV10-3 and TRBJ2-1; the match to TRBD1 covers 7 bases. The CDR3 loop is CAIRGPGTDNEQFF. DNA of the CDR3: TGTGCCATCAGAGGGCCCGGGACAGACAATGAGCAGTTCTTC.